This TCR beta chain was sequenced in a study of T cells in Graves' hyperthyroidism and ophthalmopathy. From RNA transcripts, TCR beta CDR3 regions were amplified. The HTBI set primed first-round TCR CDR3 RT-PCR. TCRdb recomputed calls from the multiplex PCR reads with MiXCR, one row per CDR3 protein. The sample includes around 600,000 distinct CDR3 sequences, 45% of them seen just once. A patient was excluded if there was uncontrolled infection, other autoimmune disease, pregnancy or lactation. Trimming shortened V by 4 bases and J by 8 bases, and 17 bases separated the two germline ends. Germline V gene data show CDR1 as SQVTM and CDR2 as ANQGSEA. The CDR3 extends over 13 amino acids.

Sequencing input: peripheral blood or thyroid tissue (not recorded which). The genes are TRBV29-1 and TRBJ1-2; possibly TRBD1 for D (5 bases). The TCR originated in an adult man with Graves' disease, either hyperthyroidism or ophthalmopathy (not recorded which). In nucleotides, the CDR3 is TGCAGCGTTGGTGGGGCAGCCCTGGGCGGCTACACCTTC. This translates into CSVGGAALGGYTF.